These T cell receptor beta chains were read from a single sample in a study of CD8+ T cells in alopecia areata. Repertoires were generated with immunoSEQ multiplex PCR, while TCRdb's copy carries only in-frame clones and drops some. The sample holds about 200,000 clones, about 60% seen once. The source material was CD4+ T cells sorted from blood, sampled at week 0. Receptors were obtained from a human donor with alopecia areata. Each CDR3 is given with its conserved first and last residue. Each record gives: J gene, clone size, V gene, D gene, CDR3 length, CDR3 DNA, CDR3 protein. A D gene is named only where the DNA matches it firmly. The size of a clone is reported for some rows only, either as once, few or many, or as a class for expanded clones.

TRBJ2-7	.	TRBV4-1	.	15	TGCGCCAGCAGCCTGCTTGGGGGGAGCTCCTACGAGCAGTACTTC	CASSLLGGSSYEQYF
TRBJ1-2	.	TRBV5-4	.	14	TGTGCCAGCAGCTTGGGTCGGCAGGACTATGGCTACACCTTC	CASSLGRQDYGYTF
TRBJ2-7	.	TRBV6-1	TRBD1	15	TGTGCCAGCAGCTCCGGGACAGGGTTGTATGGCGAGCAGTACTTC	CASSSGTGLYGEQYF
TRBJ2-7	.	TRBV5-5	.	14	TGTGCCAGCAGCTTACCGGGCCTCGGGTACGAGCAGTACTTC	CASSLPGLGYEQYF
TRBJ2-3	few	TRBV30	.	12	TGTGCCTGGAGCCTGGACTCGGATACGCAGTATTTT	CAWSLDSDTQYF
TRBJ2-2	.	TRBV5-6	.	15	TGTGCCAGCAGACGCAGGGTTGCAGGGACCGGGGAGCTGTTTTTT	CASRRRVAGTGELFF
TRBJ1-5	.	TRBV11-2	.	13	TGTGCCAGCAGCTTTACCCGAGATCAGCCCCAGCATTTT	CASSFTRDQPQHF
TRBJ2-2	.	TRBV25-1	.	15	TGTGCCAGCAGTCAAAGGACCGGAAACTCCGGGGAGCTGTTTTTT	CASSQRTGNSGELFF
TRBJ1-6	.	TRBV2	TRBD1	15	TGTGCCAGCAGAGACCGGGACAGGGGAAATTCACCCCTCCACTTT	CASRDRDRGNSPLHF
TRBJ2-7	.	TRBV29-1	TRBD1	15	TGCAGCGTTGAAGGAACAGGGGGCTATGCCTACGAGCAGTACTTC	CSVEGTGGYAYEQYF
TRBJ1-1	.	TRBV20-1	TRBD1	11	TGCAGTGCTGGATCCAGGGGGGAGGCTTTCTTT	CSAGSRGEAFF
TRBJ1-1	few	TRBV5-1	.	13	TGCGCCAGCGCAGGGGAAACACACACTGAAGCTTTCTTT	CASAGETHTEAFF
TRBJ2-2	.	TRBV5-4	.	14	TGTGCCAGCAGTTCCGGATGGAACACCGGGGAGCTGTTTTTT	CASSSGWNTGELFF
TRBJ2-1	.	TRBV10-1	.	12	TGCGCCAGCAGTGATAACGGCCCAATTCAGTTCTTC	CASSDNGPIQFF
TRBJ2-7	once	TRBV5-1	TRBD1	14	TGCGCCAGCAGCATGACAGGGGGGACCTACGAGCAGTACTTC	CASSMTGGTYEQYF
TRBJ2-7	.	TRBV25-1	.	13	TGTGCCAGCAGTGAAGGGGGCTCCTACGAGCAGTACTTC	CASSEGGSYEQYF
TRBJ2-5	.	TRBV2	.	14	TGTGCCAGCAGTGTTGACTTAGCCCTCGAGACCCAGTACTTC	CASSVDLALETQYF
TRBJ1-1	.	TRBV27	TRBD1	15	TGTGCCAGCAGAAGACGACAGGGGGCCAGCGCTGAAGCTTTCTTT	CASRRRQGASAEAFF
TRBJ2-5	.	TRBV9	TRBD2	15	TGTGCCAGCAGCATGGGACTAGCGGTTCCAGAGACCCAGTACTTC	CASSMGLAVPETQYF
TRBJ2-1	.	TRBV6-1	.	11	TGTGCCAGCAGTGAGATAGCCGAGCAGTTCTTC	CASSEIAEQFF
TRBJ1-2	.	TRBV30	.	10	TGTGCCTGTGGACCTACCTCCCGGACCTTC	CACGPTSRTF
TRBJ2-7	.	TRBV7-9	.	17	TGTGCCAGCAGCTTAGTAAGAGCTGGGGCCCACGGGTACGAGCAGTACTTC	CASSLVRAGAHGYEQYF
TRBJ2-7	.	TRBV10-1	.	13	TGCGCCAGCAGACCCAGCGGGTCCTACGAGCAGTACTTC	CASRPSGSYEQYF
TRBJ2-3	once	TRBV6-5	.	13	TGTGCCAGCAGTTACCAAGGGGCAGATACGCAGTATTTT	CASSYQGADTQYF
TRBJ2-3	.	TRBV9	TRBD1	17	TGTGCCAGCAGCTTACGGACAGGGCCACACGGGGCAGATACGCAGTATTTT	CASSLRTGPHGADTQYF
TRBJ2-1	few	TRBV4-2	TRBD2	15	TGTGCCAGCAGCCCCGGGGGCGGGGGGGCAAATGAGCAGTTCTTC	CASSPGGGGANEQFF
TRBJ1-5	.	TRBV19	.	14	TGTGCCAGTACCTCAGGGGTCCCCGGTCAGCCCCAGCATTTT	CASTSGVPGQPQHF
TRBJ2-7	.	TRBV4-2	.	14	TGTGCCAGCAGCCGGCCCGAGAGCTTATACGAGCAGTACTTC	CASSRPESLYEQYF
TRBJ2-5	.	TRBV30	TRBD2	14	TGTGCCTGGAGTTCACGGGGGGGTACGGAGACCCAGTACTTC	CAWSSRGGTETQYF
TRBJ2-7	.	TRBV2	.	12	TGTGCCAGCATTAGAGCCGGGTACGAGCAGTACTTC	CASIRAGYEQYF
TRBJ2-7	.	TRBV15	.	14	TGTGCCACCAGCCGCGAGCAGGGGCTCTACGAGCAGTACTTC	CATSREQGLYEQYF
TRBJ2-7	.	TRBV5-1	.	16	TGCGCCAGCAGCTTGGGGAAGGGTTCCAGCTCCTACGAGCAGTACTTC	CASSLGKGSSSYEQYF
TRBJ2-5	.	TRBV27	.	17	TGTGCCAGCAGGCGCCAGCCATCTGCGGGAATGGAAGAGACCCAGTACTTC	CASRRQPSAGMEETQYF
TRBJ2-3	.	TRBV7-8	.	12	TGTGCCAGCAGCTATCTCACAGATACGCAGTATTTT	CASSYLTDTQYF
TRBJ2-7	few	TRBV6-1	.	14	TGTGCCAGCAGTGAAATCTCAGGAACCTACGAGCAGTACTTC	CASSEISGTYEQYF
TRBJ1-5	.	TRBV6-1	.	15	TGTGCCAGCAGTGAACCTGCCAGGGTATTTCAGCCCCAGCATTTT	CASSEPARVFQPQHF
TRBJ1-2	.	TRBV9	.	15	TGTGCCAGCAGCGTAGGCAGCACTGGGAACTATGGCTACACCTTC	CASSVGSTGNYGYTF
TRBJ1-2	.	TRBV5-1	TRBD1	15	TGCGCCAGCAGCGAACGGGACAGGGGGAACTATGGCTACACCTTC	CASSERDRGNYGYTF
TRBJ2-4	few	TRBV7-9	.	19	TGTGCCAGCAGCCCCCCTTTCCGGCTAGCCTCCGGGGCCAAAAACATTCAGTACTTC	CASSPPFRLASGAKNIQYF
TRBJ2-5	many	TRBV7-7	.	13	TGTGCTAGCAGCTTAAACTTTCAAGAGACCCAGTACTTC	CASSLNFQETQYF
TRBJ2-3	few	TRBV5-1	.	15	TGCGCCAGCAGCTTGTGGGGTTCCTACACAGATACGCAGTATTTT	CASSLWGSYTDTQYF
TRBJ2-3	.	TRBV7-8	.	13	TGTGCCAGCACCCTCCGGGGGCCAGATACGCAGTATTTT	CASTLRGPDTQYF
TRBJ2-6	.	TRBV7-3	.	15	TGTGCCAGCAGCTCTCCAGGCTCTGGGGCCAACGTCCTGACTTTC	CASSSPGSGANVLTF
TRBJ1-1	.	TRBV7-2	.	12	TGTGCCAGCAGCTTGACATACACTGAAGCTTTCTTT	CASSLTYTEAFF
TRBJ2-7	.	TRBV5-1	.	14	TGCGCCAGCAGCATGGTACAGGGACCCTACGAGCAGTACTTC	CASSMVQGPYEQYF
TRBJ1-5	few	TRBV18	TRBD1	17	TGTGCCAGCTCACCGCGACAGGGGGCGGAAAGCAATCAGCCCCAGCATTTT	CASSPRQGAESNQPQHF
TRBJ2-2	.	TRBV18	.	17	TGTGCCAGCTCACCACTGGGCCCTCGGGCGAACACCGGGGAGCTGTTTTTT	CASSPLGPRANTGELFF
TRBJ1-2	.	TRBV9	TRBD1	15	TGTGCCAGCAGCGCCCTTGGTGACAGGGATCCTGGCTACACCTTC	CASSALGDRDPGYTF
TRBJ2-7	.	TRBV2	.	17	TGTGCCAGCAAGACAATCTTTTACACTGAACCGCGCTACGAGCAGTACTTC	CASKTIFYTEPRYEQYF
TRBJ2-1	.	TRBV27	TRBD2	17	TGTGCCAGCAGTAAGAGGCCGGGACTAGCGGGAGACTATGAGCAGTTCTTC	CASSKRPGLAGDYEQFF
TRBJ2-2	.	TRBV4-1	.	14	TGCGCCAGCAGCCAGCCGGGCGGCACCGGGGAGCTGTTTTTT	CASSQPGGTGELFF
TRBJ1-5	.	TRBV9	.	15	TGTGCCAGCAGCGTAGATGGGGGCGCGATTCAGCCCCAGCATTTT	CASSVDGGAIQPQHF
TRBJ1-5	once	TRBV7-9	.	14	TGTGCCAGCAGCTTGGATAGGGTCGATCAGCCCCAGCATTTT	CASSLDRVDQPQHF
TRBJ2-7	.	TRBV7-2	.	14	TGTGCCAGCACCCCGTTAGCTGGGTCCTACGAGCAGTACTTC	CASTPLAGSYEQYF
TRBJ2-1	.	TRBV4-1	TRBD2	18	TGCGCCAGCAGCCAACTCGACATGGGACTAGCGGGGTACAATGAGCAGTTCTTC	CASSQLDMGLAGYNEQFF
TRBJ1-1	.	TRBV29-1	TRBD1	13	TGCAGCGTCGCCGACAGGGCTAACACTGAAGCTTTCTTT	CSVADRANTEAFF